This note documents a single T cell receptor (beta chain) sequence. Method: immunoSEQ multiplex PCR; TCRdb's copy keeps in-frame clones and lacks some. The sample gives tens of thousands of clones, about 93% of which show up once; approximately 0.49% is in the top ten. Researchers took blood at baseline, on cycle 4 day 1, and on cycle 7 day 1. These data belong to a study of OX40 agonist ivuxolimab in advanced cancers. Study-wide background: Hepatocellular carcinoma, melanoma, renal cell or head and neck cancer affected the dose-escalation patients. Treatment received earlier with anti-PD-1, anti-PD-L1 or anti-CTLA-4 agents was allowed, and over 30% had some.

Germline V gene lookup returns CDR1 SNHLY and CDR2 FYNNEI. The CDR3 extends over 12 amino acids. Trimming stripped 10 bases from V and 5 bases from J, with 14 bases between. The chain joins TRBV2 to TRBJ2-5; TRBD2 might be the D (5 bases). This specimen consisted of CD4+ or CD8+ T cells sorted from blood, obtained in a trial of the OX40 agonist ivuxolimab. This clonotype originated in an adult with an advanced solid tumor such as melanoma, head and neck, liver or kidney cancer. CDR3 residues: CATTQEVETQYF. The CDR3, as DNA: TGTGCCACCACCCAGGAGGTGGAGACCCAGTACTTC.